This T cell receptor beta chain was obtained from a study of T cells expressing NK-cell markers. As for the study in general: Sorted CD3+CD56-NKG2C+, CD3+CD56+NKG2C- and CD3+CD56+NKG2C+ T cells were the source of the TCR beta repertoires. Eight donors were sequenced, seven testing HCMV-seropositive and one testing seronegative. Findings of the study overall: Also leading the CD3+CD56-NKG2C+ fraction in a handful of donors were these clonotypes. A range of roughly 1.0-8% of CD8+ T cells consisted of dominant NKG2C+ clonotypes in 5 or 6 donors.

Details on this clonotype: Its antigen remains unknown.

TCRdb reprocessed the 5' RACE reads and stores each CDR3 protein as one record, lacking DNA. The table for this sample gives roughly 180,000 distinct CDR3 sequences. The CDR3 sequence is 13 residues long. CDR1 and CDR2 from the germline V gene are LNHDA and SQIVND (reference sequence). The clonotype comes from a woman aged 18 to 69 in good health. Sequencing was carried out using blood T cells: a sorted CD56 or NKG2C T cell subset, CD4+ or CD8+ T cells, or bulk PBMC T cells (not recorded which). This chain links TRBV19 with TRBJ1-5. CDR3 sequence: CASSMGRDQPQHF.